The present entry profiles one T cell receptor (beta chain) with its context. Assay used: immunoSEQ multiplex PCR; TCRdb lists only in-frame clones, some missing. Of 41,000 or so clones in the sample, around 73% are singletons; the top ten hold approximately 22%. These data belong to a study of OX40 agonist ivuxolimab in advanced cancers. Germline lookup yields CDR1 MDHEN and CDR2 SYDVKM. V lost 3 bases and J lost 9, with 21 bases in between. The CDR3 is made up of 16 amino acids. The chain uses TRBV28 and TRBJ2-1, with a weak D call TRBD1 (7 bases). The material was CD4+ or CD8+ T cells sorted from blood, obtained in a trial of the OX40 agonist ivuxolimab. The clonotype originates from an adult with an advanced solid tumor such as melanoma, head and neck, liver or kidney cancer. The CDR3 coding sequence is TGTGCCAGCAGTTTCTCCCAGGGGGGTGTGTTTGGTGAGCAGTTCTTC. Its translation: CASSFSQGGVFGEQFF.